This TCR beta chain was captured by sequencing in a study of cytomegalovirus exposure and HLA in healthy donors. V lost 2 bases and J lost 0, with 14 bases in between. Germline loops: CDR1 SQVTM, CDR2 ANQGSEA. The CDR3 contains 16 residues. The PCR ran on 60 Vbeta and 13 Jbeta primers. Profiled with immunoSEQ multiplex PCR; TCRdb holds only in-frame clones, not every one. The sample has about 120,000 clones, roughly 80% seen once. Sequencing was carried out using PBMCs. The rearrangement uses TRBV29-1 and TRBJ1-3; a possible D gene is TRBD1 (5 bases). This clonotype originated in a man aged 55 to 69 in good health and CMV-seropositive. This CDR3 reads CSVESRGSFSGNTIYF. CDR3 in DNA: TGCAGCGTTGAATCGCGGGGGAGTTTCTCTGGAAACACCATATATTTT.